The clone carrying this T cell receptor (beta chain) was observed a handful of times. What it recognizes is unknown. Trimming removed 0 bases at V and 1 base at J, with 19 bases between. The CDR3 is 18 residues long. CDR1 is SGHRS, CDR2 YFSETQ, per germline. The entry originates in a study of T cell repertoires in cytomegalovirus infection. One entry per CDR3 protein, called by TCRdb with MiXCR from the reads. This table has fewer than 200,000 distinct CDR3 sequences, around 14% appearing once. Overall study results and limits: The ex vivo response was dominated by HLA-C-restricted CMV-specific TCR beta clonotypes.

This receptor was taken from a human donor in good health (CMV status not recorded). Some clones in this sample may be carry-over from other donors' samples. The chain carries TRBV5-1 and TRBJ1-1; D perhaps matches TRBD1 (6 bases). The sequenced sample was PBMCs. CDR3 in DNA: TGCGCCAGCAGCTTGGGGAATCGACAGGTCGGGGGGAACACTGAAGCTTTCTTT. Its translation: CASSLGNRQVGGNTEAFF.